This T cell receptor beta chain was found in a study of cytomegalovirus exposure and HLA in healthy donors. Overall study findings and caveats: In vitro experiments confirmed that three CMV-associated chains were specific for CMV antigens.

In the PCR, 60 Vbeta and 13 Jbeta primers were used. Measured with immunoSEQ multiplex PCR; TCRdb has only the in-frame clones, and not every one. This sample has about 86,000 clones, with 70% to 85% found just once. This clone was observed a single time. As yet, its antigen is unknown. Germline CDR1 reads MNHNS; CDR2 reads SASEGT. This CDR3 is 13 amino acids long. Trimming took off 5 bases at V and 6 bases at J, with 13 bases between the two ends. The clonotype originates from a man in his fifties or sixties in good health and CMV-seronegative. Source material: PBMCs. This chain links TRBV6-1 with TRBJ1-2, with a tentative D call TRBD1 (6 bases). The CDR3 region has the DNA TGTGCCAGCAGTATGGGGGCTATGGATGGCTACACCTTC. Translating gives CASSMGAMDGYTF.